This T cell receptor (beta chain) is drawn from a study of immune characterization of retroperitoneal liposarcoma. This clonotype is labeled as medium-sized. Per germline, CDR1 MNHNS and CDR2 SASEGT. The CDR3 extends over 16 amino acids. The junction had 16 bases not matched to a gene; V was cut back by 5 bases and J by 10 bases. TCRdb reprocessed the PCR reads via MiXCR and lists one record per CDR3 protein. The repertoire consists of approximately 9,600 distinct CDR3 sequences, with less than 35% occurring once and the leading ten covering around 8.2%. J is TRBJ2-1 and V is TRBV6-1; 8 bases agree with TRBD2. The clonotype originates from a male donor with retroperitoneal liposarcoma. Material: tumor tissue. The CDR3 nucleotides read TGTGCCAGCAGTCGTACCGGGACTAGGGGAGATTACGAGCAGTTCTTC. Translated, it gives CASSRTGTRGDYEQFF.